Below, 12 T cell receptor beta chains from the same sample are listed, as sequenced in a study of blood T cell repertoires in COVID-19. The assay was immunoSEQ multiplex PCR, and TCRdb's table has in-frame clones only and misses some. Of 52,000 or so clones listed, about 80% were seen once; the top ten hold around 15%. The sequencing sample was made of peripheral blood. The receptor set was obtained from a human donor in a cohort sampled during active COVID-19.

V usage is TRBV6-5 and J usage is TRBJ2-2, with D tentatively TRBD2 (6 bases). The V and J ends lost 7 bases and 7 bases respectively, with 16 bases between them. The CDR3 sequence is 14 residues long. Germline V CDR1 and CDR2: MNHEY, SVGAGI. In nucleotides, the CDR3 is TGTGCCAGCACGGCGGAGGGCCCCGTCGGGGAGCTGTTTTTT. It translates to CASTAEGPVGELFF.

This CDR3 is CASSLSGTGAYEQYF. The DNA of the CDR3 is TGTGCCAGTAGTTTATCCGGGACAGGGGCCTACGAGCAGTACTTC. This chain connects TRBV19 to TRBJ2-7, with TRBD1 matching over 10 bases. The V and J ends lost 5 bases and 2 bases, in that order; junction bases with no gene match: 6. The CDR3 length is 15 residues. Germline assignment: CDR1 LNHDA and CDR2 SQIVND (reference sequence).

The rearrangement joins TRBV3-1 (or the pseudogene TRBV3-2) to TRBJ1-6, with TRBD1 matching 7 bases. There are 14 residues in the CDR3. The ends lost 4 bases at V and 8 bases at J; junction bases unmatched: 5. Germline values: CDR1 LGHDT, CDR2 YNNKEL (reference sequence). As DNA, the CDR3 is TGTGCCAGCAGCCTCAGACAGGGAGATTCACCCCTCCACTTT. It encodes CASSLRQGDSPLHF.

V and J are TRBV28 and TRBJ1-2; possibly TRBD1 for D (6 bases). This CDR3 is built from 12 residues. Germline V CDR1 and CDR2: MDHEN, SYDVKM. Between the trimmed V and J ends, which lost 6 bases and 7 bases, there was a span of 12 bases. CDR3 residues: CASRQTGTGYTF. CDR3 nucleotide sequence: TGTGCCAGCAGACAGACAGGTACTGGCTACACCTTC.

This chain uses TRBV7-9 with TRBJ1-3; D not certain. The CDR3 is 12 amino acids. Germline V gene data show CDR1 as SEHNR and CDR2 as FQNEAQ (reference sequence). Trimming took 4 bases from V and 8 from J, leaving 9 bases between them. The CDR3 loop is CASSSQAYTIYF. The CDR3 nucleotides read TGTGCCAGCAGCTCCCAGGCGTACACCATATATTTT.

The rearrangement links TRBV19 to TRBJ1-6; 9 bases line up with TRBD1. The CDR3 is 13 amino acids. The germline V gene has CDR1 LNHDA and CDR2 SQIVND (reference sequence). The trim removed 9 bases at V and 6 bases at J, leaving 3 bases unmatched. The CDR3 DNA follows: TGTGCCAGCACGGACAGGGGTAATTCACCCCTCCACTTT. Amino acids: CASTDRGNSPLHF.

The chain links TRBV4-3 to TRBJ1-2; unclear D gene. The CDR3 sequence is 12 residues long. CDR1 and CDR2 from the germline V gene are LGHNA and YSLEER. V lost 0 bases and J lost 8, with 7 bases in between. The CDR3 here is CASSQDRRGYTF. CDR3 DNA sequence: TGCGCCAGCAGCCAAGACAGGCGCGGCTACACCTTC.

This clone was seen a few times. This sequence joins TRBV6-5 and TRBJ1-1; no definite D call. Germline V gives CDR1 MNHEY, CDR2 SVGAGI. Trimming cost V 3 bases and J 5 bases, with 10 bases left between them. The length of the CDR3 is 13 residues. Here the CDR3 reads CASSYAGGTEAFF. Written as DNA, the CDR3 is TGTGCCAGCAGTTATGCGGGCGGGACTGAAGCTTTCTTT.

The chain uses TRBV5-4 and TRBJ2-2; D might be TRBD2 (6 bases). Between the trimmed V and J ends, which lost 2 bases and 6 bases, there was a span of 8 bases. This CDR3 has 13 residues. Germline V gene data show CDR1 as SGHNT and CDR2 as YYREEE (reference sequence). The CDR3 region is CASSFTGAGELFF. The CDR3 DNA reads TGTGCCAGCAGCTTTACGGGGGCCGGGGAGCTGTTTTTT. Full variable domain (outside the CDR3, taken from reference TRBV5-4 and TRBJ2-2): ETGVTQSPTHLIKTRGQQVTLRCSSQSGHNTVSWYQQALGQGPQFIFQYYREEENGRGNFPPRFSGLQFPNYSSELNVNALELDDSALYLCASSFTGAGELFFGEGSRLTVL.

The rearrangement links TRBV19 to TRBJ1-2, with D unclear. Trimming took off 5 bases at V and 5 bases at J, with 15 bases between the two ends. The CDR3 covers 14 residues. From germline, CDR1 is LNHDA and CDR2 SQIVND (reference sequence). The CDR3 loop reads CASSQLSYSYGYTF. The CDR3, as DNA: TGTGCCAGTAGTCAACTCTCCTACAGTTATGGCTACACCTTC.

This clone turned up a few times. The chain joins TRBV6-2 or TRBV6-3 to TRBJ1-4; 7 nucleotides align to TRBD1. This CDR3 contains 16 residues. CDR1 MNHEY and CDR2 SVGEGT come from the germline V gene. J was trimmed by 8 bases and V by 5 bases; bases with no gene match: 14. The CDR3 coding sequence is TGTGCCAGCAGTCCCCATCAGGGGGGATGGATGGAAAAACTGTTTTTT. This translates into CASSPHQGGWMEKLFF.

The CDR3 protein is CASSEPQTSGETQYF. The CDR3 region has the DNA TGTGCCAGCAGTGAACCCCAGACTTCTGGGGAGACCCAGTACTTC. The V call is TRBV2, the J call TRBJ2-5; D call uncertain. The V end lost 2 bases, the J end lost 5 bases, and 15 bases lay between the germline ends. Germline V gene sequence: CDR1 SNHLY, CDR2 FYNNEI. CDR3 size: 15 residues.